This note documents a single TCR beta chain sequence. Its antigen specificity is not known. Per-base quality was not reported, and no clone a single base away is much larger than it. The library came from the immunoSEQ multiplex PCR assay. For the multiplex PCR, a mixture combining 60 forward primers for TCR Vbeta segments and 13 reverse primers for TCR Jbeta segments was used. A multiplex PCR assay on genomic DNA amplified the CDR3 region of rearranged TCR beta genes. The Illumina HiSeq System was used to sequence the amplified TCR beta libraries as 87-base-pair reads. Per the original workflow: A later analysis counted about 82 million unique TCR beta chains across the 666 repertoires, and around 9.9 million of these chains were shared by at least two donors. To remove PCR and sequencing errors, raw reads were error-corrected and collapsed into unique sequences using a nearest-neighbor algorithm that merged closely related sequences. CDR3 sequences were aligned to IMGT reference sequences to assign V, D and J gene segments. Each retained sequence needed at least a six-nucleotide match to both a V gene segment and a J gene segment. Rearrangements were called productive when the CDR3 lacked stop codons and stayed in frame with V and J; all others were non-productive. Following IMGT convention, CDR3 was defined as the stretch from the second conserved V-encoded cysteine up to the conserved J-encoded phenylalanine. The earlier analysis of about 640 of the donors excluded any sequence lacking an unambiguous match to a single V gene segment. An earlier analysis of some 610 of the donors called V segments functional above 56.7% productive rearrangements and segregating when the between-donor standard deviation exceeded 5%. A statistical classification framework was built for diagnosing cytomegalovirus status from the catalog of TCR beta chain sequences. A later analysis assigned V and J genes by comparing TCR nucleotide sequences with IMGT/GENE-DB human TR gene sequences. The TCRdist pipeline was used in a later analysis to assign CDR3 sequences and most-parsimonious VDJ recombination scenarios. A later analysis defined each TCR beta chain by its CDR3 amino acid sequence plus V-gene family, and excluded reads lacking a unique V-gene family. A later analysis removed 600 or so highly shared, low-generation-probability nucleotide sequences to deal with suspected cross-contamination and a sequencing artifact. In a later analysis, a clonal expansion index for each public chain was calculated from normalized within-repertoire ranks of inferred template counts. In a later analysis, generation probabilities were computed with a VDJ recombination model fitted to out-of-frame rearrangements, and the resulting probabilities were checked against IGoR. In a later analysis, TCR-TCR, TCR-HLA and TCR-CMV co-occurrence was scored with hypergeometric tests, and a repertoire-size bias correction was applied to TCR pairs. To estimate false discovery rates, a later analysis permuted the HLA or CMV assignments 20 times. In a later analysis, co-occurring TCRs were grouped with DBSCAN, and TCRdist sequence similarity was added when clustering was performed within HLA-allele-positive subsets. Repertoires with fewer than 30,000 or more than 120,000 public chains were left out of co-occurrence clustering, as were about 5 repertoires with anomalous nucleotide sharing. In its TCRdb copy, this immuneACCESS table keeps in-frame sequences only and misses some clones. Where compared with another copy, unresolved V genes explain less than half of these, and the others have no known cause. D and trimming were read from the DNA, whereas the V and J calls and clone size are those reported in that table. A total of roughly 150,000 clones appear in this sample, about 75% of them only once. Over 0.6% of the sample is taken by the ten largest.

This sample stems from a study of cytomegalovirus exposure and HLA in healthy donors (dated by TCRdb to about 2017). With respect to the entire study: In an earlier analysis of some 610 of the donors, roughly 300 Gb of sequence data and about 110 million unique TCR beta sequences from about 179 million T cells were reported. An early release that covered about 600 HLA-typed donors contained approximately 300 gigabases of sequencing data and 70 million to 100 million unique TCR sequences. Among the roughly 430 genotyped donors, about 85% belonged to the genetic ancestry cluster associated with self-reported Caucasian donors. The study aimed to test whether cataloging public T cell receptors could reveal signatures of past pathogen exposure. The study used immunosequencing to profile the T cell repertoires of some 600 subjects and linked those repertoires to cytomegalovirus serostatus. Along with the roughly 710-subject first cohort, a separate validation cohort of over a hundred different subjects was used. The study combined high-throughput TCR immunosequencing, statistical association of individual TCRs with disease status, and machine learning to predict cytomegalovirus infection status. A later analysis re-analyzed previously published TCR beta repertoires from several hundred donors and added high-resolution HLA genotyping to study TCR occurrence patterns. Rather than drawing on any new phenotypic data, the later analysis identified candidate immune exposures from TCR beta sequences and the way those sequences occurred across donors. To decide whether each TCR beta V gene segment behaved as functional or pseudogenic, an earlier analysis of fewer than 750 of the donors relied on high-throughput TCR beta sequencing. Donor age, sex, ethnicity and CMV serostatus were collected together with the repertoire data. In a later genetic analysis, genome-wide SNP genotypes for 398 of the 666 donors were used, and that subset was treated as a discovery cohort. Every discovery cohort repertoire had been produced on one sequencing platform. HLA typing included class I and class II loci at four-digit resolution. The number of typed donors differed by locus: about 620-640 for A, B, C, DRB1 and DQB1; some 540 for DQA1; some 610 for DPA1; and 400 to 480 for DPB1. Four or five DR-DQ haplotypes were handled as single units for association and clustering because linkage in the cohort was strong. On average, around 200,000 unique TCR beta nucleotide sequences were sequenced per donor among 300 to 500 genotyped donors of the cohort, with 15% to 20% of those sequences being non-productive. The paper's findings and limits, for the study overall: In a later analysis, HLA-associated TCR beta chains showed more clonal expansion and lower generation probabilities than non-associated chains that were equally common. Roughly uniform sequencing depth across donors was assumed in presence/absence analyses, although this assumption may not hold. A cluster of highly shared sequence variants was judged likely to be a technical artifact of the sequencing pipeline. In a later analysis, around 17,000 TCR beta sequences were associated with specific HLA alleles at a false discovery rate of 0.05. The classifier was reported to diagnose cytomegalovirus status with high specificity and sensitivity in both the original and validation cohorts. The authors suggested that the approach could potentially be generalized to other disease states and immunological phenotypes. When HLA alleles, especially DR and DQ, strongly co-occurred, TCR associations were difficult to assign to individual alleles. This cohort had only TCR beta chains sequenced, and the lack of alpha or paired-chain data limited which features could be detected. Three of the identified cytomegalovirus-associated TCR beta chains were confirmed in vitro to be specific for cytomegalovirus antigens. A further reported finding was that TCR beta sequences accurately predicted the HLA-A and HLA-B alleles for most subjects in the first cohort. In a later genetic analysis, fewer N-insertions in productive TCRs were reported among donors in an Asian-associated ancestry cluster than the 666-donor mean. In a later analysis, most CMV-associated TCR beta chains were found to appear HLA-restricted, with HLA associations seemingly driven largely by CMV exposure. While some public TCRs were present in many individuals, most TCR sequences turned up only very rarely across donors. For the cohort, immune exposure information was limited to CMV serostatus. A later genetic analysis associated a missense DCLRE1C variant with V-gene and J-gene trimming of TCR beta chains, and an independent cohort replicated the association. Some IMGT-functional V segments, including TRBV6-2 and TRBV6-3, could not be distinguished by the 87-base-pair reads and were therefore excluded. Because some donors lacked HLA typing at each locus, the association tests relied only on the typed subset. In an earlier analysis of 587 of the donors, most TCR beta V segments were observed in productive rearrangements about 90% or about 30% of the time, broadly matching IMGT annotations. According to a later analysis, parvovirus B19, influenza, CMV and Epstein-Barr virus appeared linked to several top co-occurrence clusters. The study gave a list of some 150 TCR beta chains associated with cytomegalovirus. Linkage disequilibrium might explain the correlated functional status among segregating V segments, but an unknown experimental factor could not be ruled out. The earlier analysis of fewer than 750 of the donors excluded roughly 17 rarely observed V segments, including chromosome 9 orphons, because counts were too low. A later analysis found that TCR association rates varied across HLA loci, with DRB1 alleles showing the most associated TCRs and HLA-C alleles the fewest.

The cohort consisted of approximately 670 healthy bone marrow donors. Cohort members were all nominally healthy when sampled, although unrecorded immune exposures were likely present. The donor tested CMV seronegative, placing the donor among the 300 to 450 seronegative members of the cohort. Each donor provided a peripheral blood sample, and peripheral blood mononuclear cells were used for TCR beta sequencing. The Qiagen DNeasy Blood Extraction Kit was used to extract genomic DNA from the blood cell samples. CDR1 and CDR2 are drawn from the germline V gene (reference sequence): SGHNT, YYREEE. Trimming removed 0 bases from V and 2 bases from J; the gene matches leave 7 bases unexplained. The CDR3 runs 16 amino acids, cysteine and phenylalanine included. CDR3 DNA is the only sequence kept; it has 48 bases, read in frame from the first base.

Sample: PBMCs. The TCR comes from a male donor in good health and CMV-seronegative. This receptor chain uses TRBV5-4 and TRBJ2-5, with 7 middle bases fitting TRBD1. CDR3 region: CASSLGGNRGQETQYF. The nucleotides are TGTGCCAGCAGCTTGGGAGGAAACAGGGGACAAGAGACCCAGTACTTC.